This entry is about one TCR beta chain. This clone was counted a few times. Its antigen remains unidentified. No much larger clonotype is one base removed from it; base qualities were not supplied. A single peripheral blood draw of approximately 0.11 L on average was collected from each donor into heparinised tubes. Using a panel that included CD45RO, CCR7, CD25, CD127, CD95 and CD27, naive, central memory, regulatory and stem cell-like memory CD4+ T cells were sorted on a BD FACSAria II. Every sorted population had a purity above 95%. PBMCs were isolated right away by Lymphoprep density gradient centrifugation and were stained directly, without culture. So that batch effects would be minimized, each experiment stained and sorted samples in pairs, pairing one healthy donor with one patient. This sample was included in a study of beta chain features in type 1 diabetes (dated by TCRdb to 2016 to 2018). About the investigation overall: Mean age, gender distribution, total cell number and subset yield did not differ between patients and healthy donors. Across all samples, 107,917,701 sorted cells were examined, and cell number per subset correlated strongly with RNA yield. The study compared TCRB repertoires of sorted circulating CD4+ T cell subsets between recently diagnosed type 1 diabetes patients and matched healthy donors. Regulatory and stem cell-like memory subsets were isolated from only 8 patients and roughly eight healthy donors, whereas naive and central memory subsets came from all 30 or so donors. Summary of the overall study and its limitations: Patients with type 1 diabetes made fewer insertions and deleted more nucleotides at VDJ recombination sites, implying thymic rearrangement abnormalities. Because small numbers of individuals were included in the HLA sub-analyses, any influence of HLA type on TCRB rearrangement was left unresolved. Type 1 diabetes patients showed a moderate but significant shortening of TCRB CDR3 length in all four CD4+ subsets. Naive, central memory and regulatory TCRB repertoires appeared more similar among patients than among healthy donors. Because cDNA rather than genomic DNA was sequenced, highly expressing activated cells could have been over-represented, although no difference in activation and CD3 levels was found between groups. Shorter templates might be favored by PCR, yet because patient and control samples were amplified and corrected together, any such skew would affect both groups equally.

V and J are trimmed by 1 base and 3 bases, and the gene matches miss 3 bases of the junction. Reading from cysteine to phenylalanine, the CDR3 counts 15 amino acids. Only the CDR3 portion is preserved as DNA: 45 bases, with reading frame beginning at the first base. Sequences SNHLY (CDR1) and FYNNEI (CDR2) are obtained from the germline V gene. The High Capacity cDNA Reverse Transcription Kit was used to reverse transcribe all of the isolated RNA, meaning that expressed TCRB transcripts were what got sequenced. Naive, central memory and regulatory T cell samples underwent deep immunoSEQ sequencing, averaging about 3.5 million total reads per sample. Sorted cells were lysed in RLT buffer and RNA was extracted with DNase-treated RNeasy Micro or Mini kits, depending on cell number. Each cell subset was processed on its own to prevent cross-contamination, while patient and healthy donor samples were processed together. The immunoSEQ multiplex PCR was used to amplify TCRB sequences from cDNA, yielding 87-bp fragments that span the CDR3 region. Sequencing of the amplicons was performed on the Illumina HiSeq platform. The original methods were these. PCR bias was corrected computationally using synthetic template baselines, and reads within Hamming distance 2 were collapsed, with unmergeable singletons discarded. By aligning reads against IMGT, V, D and J genes, CDR3 length, and insertions or deletions at six rearrangement sites were assigned. Clonotype counts were normalized to sorted cell number within each subset before computing true diversity and Gini coefficients with the tcR R package. The overlap coefficient, calculated on TCRB nucleotide sequences, was used to quantify repertoire sharing. This is the immuneACCESS table as TCRdb keeps it, with only in-frame sequences that have V and J called. A part of the clones is gone; compared with another copy, unresolved V genes explain less than half, and the rest is unexplained. That table is the source of V, J and clone size, and D and trimming were worked out from the DNA. The sample table shows about 210,000 clones, and approximately 11% are seen once. 1% to 1.5% of the sample is taken by the ten largest.

The TCR originated in a man younger than 35 in good health. The chain links TRBV2 with TRBJ1-5; 7 bases in between match TRBD1. Material: central memory CD4+ T cells from blood. The sequenced DNA is TGTGCCAGCAGTGAAGAACAGGGGTACAATCAGCCCCAGCATTTT. The encoded protein is CASSEEQGYNQPQHF. When the CDR3 is completed using the reference TRBV2 and TRBJ1-5 genes on either side, the full variable domain is EPEVTQTPSHQVTQMGQEVILRCVPISNHLYFYWYRQILGQKVEFLVSFYNNEISEKSEIFDDQFSVERPDGSNFTLKIRSTKLEDSAMYFCASSEEQGYNQPQHFGDGTRLSIL.